Here is one T cell receptor (beta chain) with its context. Its specificity is unknown. Treatment noted: treatment-naive control, cytoreductive nephrectomy. Control samples are tumors resected by cytoreductive nephrectomy without prior radiation. The patient's renal cell carcinoma had clear cell pathology. This sample was taken from a study of radiation and T cells in renal cell carcinoma. This CDR3 is built from 11 residues. Notes on the study in general: Irradiated tumors held more dominant CDR3 motifs than control tumors. Intratumoral heterogeneity was not captured in these approximately 1 g regions.

This table comes from immunoSEQ multiplex PCR, and its TCRdb copy is limited to in-frame clones, with some not included. The sample includes some 7,900 clones, roughly 61% of them seen just once. The clonotype was recovered from a woman aged 70 to 79 with renal cell carcinoma. The sequencing used tumor tissue, collected from a patient whose treatment was nephrectomy without radiotherapy. The J gene is TRBJ2-1, the V gene TRBV21-1; the listed D gene, TRBD2, was not tested against the DNA. TRBV21-1 counts as a pseudogene. CDR3 DNA sequence: TGTGCCAGCAGCAAAGCCGAGTCCCCGTTCTTC. It encodes CASSKAESPFF.